Listed here are 9 T cell receptor beta chains from one sample, sequenced in a study of cytomegalovirus exposure and HLA in healthy donors. Primers included in the PCR were 60 Vbeta and 13 Jbeta primers. The protocol was immunoSEQ multiplex PCR, while the TCRdb copy is restricted to in-frame clones and leaves out a portion. Its clone listing holds approximately 38,000 clones. Material: PBMCs. The receptors come from a man aged 25-45 years in good health and CMV-seronegative.

V is TRBV6-5 and J is TRBJ2-1, with D maybe TRBD2 (6 bases). Germline-derived CDR1 and CDR2 are MNHEY and SVGAGI. This CDR3 contains 13 residues. V was shortened by 8 bases and J by 0 bases, with 8 bases between the two germline ends. CDR3 DNA sequence: TGTGCCAGCGCCGGGAGCTCCTACAATGAGCAGTTCTTC. Amino acids: CASAGSSYNEQFF.

The V call is TRBV7-2, the J call TRBJ2-7; TRBD2 matches at 7 bases. CDR3 length: 12 residues. Germline CDR1 is SGHTA and CDR2 is FQGNSA. Unmatched junction bases numbered 8, after V lost 10 bases and J lost 5 bases. The CDR3 DNA is TGTGCCAACGAGGCGGGAGTACACGAGCAGTACTTC. This sequence encodes CANEAGVHEQYF. The full variable domain, in which reference TRBV7-2 and TRBJ2-7 provide the parts outside the CDR3, is GAGVSQSPSNKVTEKGKDVELRCDPISGHTALYWYRQSLGQGLEFLIYFQGNSAPDKSGLPSDRFSAERTGGSVSTLTIQRTQQEDSAVYLCANEAGVHEQYFGPGTRLTVT.

The rearrangement joins TRBV19 to TRBJ1-3; no firm D call. The germline V gene has CDR1 LNHDA and CDR2 SQIVND (reference sequence). CDR3 length equals 17 residues. Trimming took 5 bases from V and 0 from J, leaving 17 bases between them. CDR3 in DNA: TGTGCCAGTAGTCCTACCTCGACGGAGAGCTCTGGAAACACCATATATTTT. Its protein product is CASSPTSTESSGNTIYF.

The V and J genes are TRBV4-1 and TRBJ1-1; D is unresolved. V lost 2 bases to trimming and J lost 1 base, with 8 bases between them. The CDR3 consists of 14 residues. CDR1 MGHRA and CDR2 YSYEKL come from the germline V gene. CDR3 in DNA: TGCGCCAGCAGCCAATTTACAGCGAACACTGAAGCTTTCTTT. This gives the protein CASSQFTANTEAFF.

This rearrangement joins TRBV4-1 to TRBJ1-6; tentative D call: TRBD1 (5 bases). Germline V gives CDR1 MGHRA, CDR2 YSYEKL. CDR3 size: 15 residues. Trimming removed 7 bases from V and 3 bases from J, with 13 bases in between. CDR3: CASTIVGVYNSPLHF. The CDR3 nucleotides read TGCGCCAGCACCATAGTAGGGGTCTATAATTCACCCCTCCACTTT.

The CDR3 coding sequence is TGTGCCTGGGGTAGCGGGAGGGAGACAGATACGCAGTATTTT. Encoded protein: CAWGSGRETDTQYF. V is TRBV30 and J is TRBJ2-3, with 11 bases identical to TRBD2. V shed 5 bases and J 3 bases; nucleotides not matched to a gene: 4. This CDR3 has 14 residues. From germline, CDR1 is GTSNPN and CDR2 SVGIG (reference sequence).

The CDR3 DNA is TGTGCCAGCAGCTTAGGGGCCAGGTCCCCCGTCACTGAAGCTTTCTTT. Translated, it gives CASSLGARSPVTEAFF. The rearrangement uses TRBV7-2 and TRBJ1-1; D uncertain. The CDR3 is 16 residues long. V was shortened by 1 base and J by 4 bases, with 16 bases between the two germline ends. The germline CDR1 and CDR2 sequences are SGHTA and FQGNSA.

V gene TRBV5-1 combines with J gene TRBJ1-2; D gene unclear. Trimming cost V 0 bases and J 8 bases, with 11 bases left between them. Germline V lookup: CDR1 SGHRS, CDR2 YFSETQ. This CDR3 region has 13 residues. The CDR3 DNA reads TGCGCCAGCAGCTTGGGGGCAGTGGAAGGCTACACCTTC. Its translation: CASSLGAVEGYTF.

The CDR3 DNA follows: TGCGCCAGCAGCCGTCGACTAGCGGGAGCCAACAATGAGCAGTTCTTC. Translated: CASSRRLAGANNEQFF. The V call is TRBV4-3, the J call TRBJ2-1; 12 nucleotides agree with TRBD2. The germline V gene encodes CDR1 LGHNA and CDR2 YSLEER. This CDR3 has 16 amino acids. The V segment lost 4 bases and the J segment 5 bases; nucleotides outside the gene matches: 6.